The clone carrying this T cell receptor (beta chain) turned up a few times. What it recognizes is unknown. This CDR3 region has 15 residues. Germline-derived CDR1 and CDR2 are SGHTA and FQGNSA. The V and J ends lost 4 bases and 0 bases respectively, with 12 bases between them. The sample belongs to a study of cytomegalovirus exposure and HLA in healthy donors. Notes on the study in general: As was reported, the HLA-A and HLA-B alleles of most subjects were accurately predicted from TCR beta sequences. TCR beta chains associated with HLA were, in a later analysis, more clonally expanded than equally common others.

PCR used 60 Vbeta primers and 13 Jbeta primers. TCRdb's table, derived via immunoSEQ multiplex PCR, lists solely in-frame clones and lacks some. In the table there are about 140,000 clones, around 59% of which are singletons. The source of this sequence is a male donor in good health and CMV-seronegative. This chain connects TRBV7-2 to TRBJ1-1; D uncertain. Source material: PBMCs. The CDR3, as DNA: TGTGCCAGCAGCTCCCTGGTACAGATGAACACTGAAGCTTTCTTT. It yields the protein CASSSLVQMNTEAFF.